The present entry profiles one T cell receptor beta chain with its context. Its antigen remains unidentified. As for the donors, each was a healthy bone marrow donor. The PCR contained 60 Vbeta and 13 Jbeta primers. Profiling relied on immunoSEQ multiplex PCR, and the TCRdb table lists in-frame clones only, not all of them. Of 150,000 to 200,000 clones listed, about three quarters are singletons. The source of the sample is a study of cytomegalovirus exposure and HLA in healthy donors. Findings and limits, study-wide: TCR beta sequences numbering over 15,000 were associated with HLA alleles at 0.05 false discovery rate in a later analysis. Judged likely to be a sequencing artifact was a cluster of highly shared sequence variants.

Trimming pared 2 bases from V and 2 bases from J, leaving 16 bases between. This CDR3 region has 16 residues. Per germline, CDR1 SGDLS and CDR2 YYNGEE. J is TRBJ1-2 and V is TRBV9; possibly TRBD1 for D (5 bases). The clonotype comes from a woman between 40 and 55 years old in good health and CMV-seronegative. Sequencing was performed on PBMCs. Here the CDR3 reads CASSVSQGNQNYGYTF. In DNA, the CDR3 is TGTGCCAGCAGCGTTTCTCAGGGTAATCAAAACTATGGCTACACCTTC.